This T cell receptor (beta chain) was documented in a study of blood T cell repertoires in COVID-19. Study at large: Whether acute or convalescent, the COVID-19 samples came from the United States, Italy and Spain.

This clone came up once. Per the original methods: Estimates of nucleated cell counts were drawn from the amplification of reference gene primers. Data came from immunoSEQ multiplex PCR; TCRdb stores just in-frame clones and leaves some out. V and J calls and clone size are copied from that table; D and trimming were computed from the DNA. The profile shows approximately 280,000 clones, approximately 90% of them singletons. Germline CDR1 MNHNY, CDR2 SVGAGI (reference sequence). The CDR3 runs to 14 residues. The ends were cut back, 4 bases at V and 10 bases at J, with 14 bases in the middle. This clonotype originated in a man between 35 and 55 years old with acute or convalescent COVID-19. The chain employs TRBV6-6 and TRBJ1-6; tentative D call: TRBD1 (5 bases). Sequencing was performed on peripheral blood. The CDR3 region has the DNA TGTGCCAGCAGTTTTTCAGGGTTGGAATCACCCCTCCACTTT. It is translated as CASSFSGLESPLHF.